Below are 11 T cell receptor beta chains sequenced from a single sample in a study of control samples from healthy donors and cancer patients. Clones were read by immunoSEQ multiplex PCR, and TCRdb kept only the in-frame ones, dropping some. This repertoire shows tens of thousands of clones, approximately 89% found once; its top ten account for 1.5% to 2%. Input material: PBMCs. These receptors came from a man in his forties with colorectal cancer.

This sequence joins TRBV7-8 and TRBJ2-3, with 8 bases identical to TRBD1. Per the germline V gene, CDR1 is SGHVS and CDR2 is FQNEAQ. This CDR3 is 14 amino acids long. V trimming: 6 bases; J trimming: 3 bases; junction bases outside the gene matches: 5. The CDR3 bases are TGTGCCAGCAGGAGACAGGGGAGGACAGATACGCAGTATTTT. This codes for CASRRQGRTDTQYF.

V and J are TRBV12-3 or TRBV12-4 and TRBJ2-1; D not resolved. The CDR3 contains 11 residues. V shed 4 bases and J shed 7 bases, with 5 bases lying between them. The CDR3 DNA follows: TGTGCCAGCAGTTATATGAATGAGCAGTTCTTC. This translates into CASSYMNEQFF.

The DNA for the CDR3 is TGTGCCAGTAGCATTGGGGCAGAGCCGTTCCAAGAGACCCAGTACTTC. Residues: CASSIGAEPFQETQYF. V usage is TRBV19 and J usage is TRBJ2-5, with D possibly matching TRBD1 (5 bases). The CDR3 is 16 amino acids. V lost 6 bases, J lost 1 base, and 18 bases lay in between. CDR1 is LNHDA and CDR2 is SQIVND in the germline V gene (reference sequence).

This chain connects TRBV10-2 to TRBJ2-7; D uncertain. Trimming cost V 4 bases and J 2 bases, with 18 bases left between them. Germline CDR1 WSHSY, CDR2 SAAADI. This CDR3 is built from 16 residues. CDR3 nucleotide sequence: TGCGCCAGCAGTGCGTCCTCCAGGATCTTAACCTACGAGCAGTACTTC. Amino acids: CASSASSRILTYEQYF.

The CDR3 loop is CASSFNSLGEQYF. The CDR3 DNA sequence: TGCGCCAGCAGCTTTAACAGTTTGGGGGAGCAGTACTTC. The rearrangement links TRBV5-1 to TRBJ2-7; D is uncertain. This CDR3 has 13 amino acids. Per the germline V gene, CDR1 is SGHRS and CDR2 is YFSETQ. The V and J ends lost 2 bases and 7 bases respectively, with 13 bases between them.

There are a few counts of this clone. The rearrangement links TRBV24-1 to TRBJ2-2; D is undetermined. V lost 7 bases and J 3 bases, leaving 8 bases between the germline ends. There are 13 residues in the CDR3. CDR1 and CDR2 from the germline V gene are KGHDR and SFDVKD. The CDR3 coding sequence is TGTGCCACCAGAGAGCAGGACACCGGGGAGCTGTTTTTT. This sequence encodes CATREQDTGELFF.

The chain uses TRBV4-1 and TRBJ1-3; 12 nucleotides agree with TRBD1. CDR1 and CDR2 from the germline V gene are MGHRA and YSYEKL. The CDR3 sequence is 17 residues long. J gave up 3 bases and V 3 bases, and 6 bases lay outside the gene matches. CDR3 DNA: TGCGCCAGCAGCCACGCAGGGACAGGGGGCCTTGGAAACACCATATATTTT. Translation: CASSHAGTGGLGNTIYF.

V usage is TRBV28 and J usage is TRBJ2-5; weak D call: TRBD1 (5 bases). CDR3 length: 15 amino acids. The V and J ends lost 4 bases and 4 bases respectively, with 16 bases between them. Germline CDR1 and CDR2: MDHEN and SYDVKM. This chain's CDR3 is CASSSWGGYLETQYF. DNA for the CDR3: TGTGCCAGCAGTTCATGGGGCGGTTACCTAGAGACCCAGTACTTC.

The V call is TRBV5-1, the J call TRBJ2-1; 8 positions agree with TRBD1. The germline V gene encodes CDR1 SGHRS and CDR2 YFSETQ. After removal of 0 bases from V and 8 bases from J, the junction contained 4 bases not matched to a gene. The length of the CDR3 is 14 residues. The CDR3 spells CASSLGQGWDEQFF. CDR3 nucleotides: TGCGCCAGCAGCTTGGGACAGGGGTGGGATGAGCAGTTCTTC.

V and J are TRBV19 and TRBJ2-1; TRBD1 might be the D (5 bases). Germline CDR1 LNHDA, CDR2 SQIVND (reference sequence). V lost 6 bases and J lost 5, with 8 bases in between. This CDR3 is built from 12 residues. This CDR3 is CASRGPHNEQFF. In DNA, the CDR3 is TGTGCCAGTAGGGGGCCACACAATGAGCAGTTCTTC.

This chain joins TRBV6-6 and TRBJ2-7, with D unclear. V lost 2 bases and J lost 6, with 11 bases in between. This CDR3 is built from 13 residues. Germline V gene data show CDR1 as MNHNY and CDR2 as SVGAGI (reference sequence). For the CDR3, the DNA is TGTGCCAGCAGTTACGGGTGGTGGGGCGAGCAGTACTTC. Protein product: CASSYGWWGEQYF.